A selection of T cell receptor beta chains follows, all from one sample in a study of cytomegalovirus exposure and HLA in healthy donors. Here immunoSEQ multiplex PCR was the method, and the copy in TCRdb shows in-frame clones only, minus some. The top ten clones hold roughly 6.4% of a sample with about 130,000 clones, 90% of them seen once. The source material was PBMCs. The origin of the receptors is a woman aged 30 to 39 in good health and CMV-seropositive. Each CDR3 is given with its conserved first and last residue. D genes are given only for firm matches. Not all rows give a size; the values are once, few, many and, for expanded clones, a class.

clone_size j_call v_call d_call cdr3_aa cdr3_nt
. TRBJ2-5 TRBV28 . CASRDGGTYQETQYF TGTGCCAGCAGGGACGGGGGAACATACCAAGAGACCCAGTACTTC
. TRBJ2-1 TRBV6-5 . CASSYSRGRGEQFF TGTGCCAGCAGTTACTCGAGGGGCCGGGGGGAGCAGTTCTTC
once TRBJ2-7 TRBV7-2 TRBD1 CASSFGPGQGILSYEQYF TGTGCCAGCAGCTTCGGCCCGGGACAGGGAATTCTTTCCTACGAGCAGTACTTC
. TRBJ2-5 TRBV11-1 TRBD2 CASSLPGRGPETQYF TGTGCCAGCAGCTTACCAGGGAGGGGTCCGGAGACCCAGTACTTC
. TRBJ2-7 TRBV28 TRBD1 CASSFTGGSSYEQYF TGTGCCAGCAGTTTTACAGGGGGCAGTTCCTACGAGCAGTACTTC
. TRBJ1-1 TRBV18 TRBD1 CASSPLTGVTEAFF TGTGCCAGCTCACCTCTGACAGGGGTCACTGAAGCTTTCTTT
few TRBJ1-3 TRBV6-5 . CASSYGRQTSGNTIYF TGTGCCAGCAGTTATGGGAGGCAGACCTCTGGAAACACCATATATTTT
many TRBJ1-6 TRBV28 . CAIRKARDSRNSPLHF TGTGCCATCAGGAAGGCGAGGGATTCCCGTAATTCACCCCTCCACTTT
. TRBJ2-1 TRBV4-2 TRBD2 CASSQELAGGYNEQFF TGTGCCAGCAGCCAAGAACTAGCGGGGGGGTACAATGAGCAGTTCTTC
. TRBJ2-1 TRBV5-1 TRBD1 CASSYRQGTYNEQFF TGCGCCAGCAGCTATAGACAGGGAACCTACAATGAGCAGTTCTTC
. TRBJ2-7 TRBV28 . CASSLAGTSYEQYF TGTGCCAGCAGTTTAGCGGGGACCTCCTACGAGCAGTACTTC
. TRBJ2-7 TRBV20-1 . CSAKTGPEQYF TGCAGTGCGAAAACAGGGCCCGAGCAGTACTTC
. TRBJ2-1 TRBV27 TRBD1 CASSLQGATYNNEQFF TGTGCCAGCAGTTTGCAGGGGGCCACCTACAACAATGAGCAGTTCTTC
. TRBJ2-1 TRBV7-9 . CASSLDIGAEQFF TGTGCCAGCAGCTTGGACATAGGGGCTGAGCAGTTCTTC
. TRBJ2-5 TRBV18 TRBD2 CASSPGGGSQETQYF TGTGCCAGCTCACCAGGCGGGGGTTCCCAAGAGACCCAGTACTTC
. TRBJ2-5 TRBV29-1 TRBD2 CSVDAGTSVKETQYF TGCAGCGTTGATGCCGGGACTAGCGTAAAAGAGACCCAGTACTTC
. TRBJ2-1 TRBV5-1 . CASSSVSSYNEQFF TGCGCCAGCAGCTCTGTGAGCTCCTACAATGAGCAGTTCTTC
. TRBJ1-6 TRBV28 . CASSLSGFDSGLESPLHF TGTGCCAGCAGTTTATCCGGATTCGACAGTGGTTTAGAGTCACCCCTCCACTTT
. TRBJ1-5 TRBV2 . CASSPTGLNQPQHF TGTGCCAGCAGCCCTACAGGGTTGAATCAGCCCCAGCATTTT
. TRBJ2-1 TRBV2 TRBD1 CASSEARGTGGGRQFF TGTGCCAGCAGTGAAGCGCGGGGGACAGGGGGAGGTAGGCAGTTCTTC
once TRBJ1-4 TRBV21-1 . CASSKHEKGEKLFF TGTGCCAGCAGCAAACACGAGAAGGGGGAAAAACTGTTTTTT
. TRBJ1-6 TRBV6-5 TRBD1 CASSYGGTGNSPLHF TGTGCCAGCAGTTACGGTGGGACAGGGAATTCACCCCTCCACTTT
. TRBJ2-5 TRBV6-5 TRBD2 CASSIAGRETQYF TGTGCCAGCAGTATAGCCGGGAGGGAGACCCAGTACTTC
. TRBJ1-2 TRBV5-1 TRBD1 CASSLAGTGGDGYTF TGCGCCAGCAGCTTGGCCGGGACAGGGGGCGATGGCTACACCTTC
. TRBJ1-6 TRBV2 . CASIGSTNSPLHF TGTGCCAGCATTGGCAGTACGAATTCACCCCTCCACTTT
. TRBJ2-3 TRBV5-1 TRBD2 CASSLGEGANTDTQYF TGCGCCAGCAGCTTGGGGGAGGGTGCGAACACAGATACGCAGTATTTT
. TRBJ1-1 TRBV18 . CASSDRTGAFF TGTGCCAGCTCAGATAGAACGGGTGCTTTCTTT
once TRBJ2-7 TRBV28 . CASSLSGPPSYEQYF TGTGCCAGCAGTTTGAGCGGGCCGCCATCCTACGAGCAGTACTTC
. TRBJ2-3 TRBV4-2 TRBD2 CASSQPTSGGSSGGTDTQYF TGTGCCAGCAGCCAACCGACTAGCGGGGGGTCCTCGGGCGGCACAGATACGCAGTATTTT
. TRBJ2-5 TRBV19 TRBD2 CASSIGEGTQYF TGTGCCAGTAGTATAGGGGAGGGGACCCAGTACTTC
. TRBJ1-2 TRBV7-9 . CASSTGGAGYGYTF TGTGCCAGCAGCACCGGAGGGGCGGGCTATGGCTACACCTTC
. TRBJ2-7 TRBV11-2 TRBD2 CASSYSSGSSREQYF TGTGCCAGCAGCTACTCTAGCGGGAGCTCTCGGGAGCAGTACTTC
. TRBJ2-5 TRBV4-1 . CASSHNRGSRQYF TGCGCCAGCAGCCATAATAGGGGAAGCCGCCAGTACTTC
. TRBJ1-3 TRBV7-2 . CASSLDKRTWGNTIYF TGTGCCAGCAGCTTAGACAAGCGGACGTGGGGAAACACCATATATTTT
. TRBJ2-3 TRBV5-1 TRBD1 CASSLGGQGTDTQYF TGCGCCAGCAGCTTGGGCGGACAGGGGACAGATACGCAGTATTTT
. TRBJ2-1 TRBV29-1 TRBD2 CSVVPGAGNYNEQFF TGCAGCGTTGTCCCGGGAGCGGGGAACTACAATGAGCAGTTCTTC
. TRBJ2-7 TRBV6-5 . CASNRRGTEQYF TGTGCCAGCAACCGCAGGGGCACCGAGCAGTACTTC
. TRBJ2-3 TRBV15 TRBD2 CATSRGGGRASDTQYF TGTGCCACCAGCAGAGGAGGCGGGAGGGCTTCGGATACGCAGTATTTT
. TRBJ2-3 TRBV5-1 TRBD2 CASSRPTSGLDTQYF TGCGCCAGCAGTCGGCCGACTAGCGGTTTAGATACGCAGTATTTT
once TRBJ2-1 TRBV27 . CASSFRVYNEQFF TGTGCCAGCAGTTTCCGCGTTTACAATGAGCAGTTCTTC
few TRBJ2-7 TRBV7-9 . CASSSQRYEQYF TGTGCCAGCAGCTCTCAGCGCTACGAGCAGTACTTC
. TRBJ1-2 TRBV9 TRBD1 CASSRQGLDYGYTF TGTGCCAGCAGTCGACAGGGTTTGGACTATGGCTACACCTTC
. TRBJ2-7 TRBV10-1 TRBD2 CASSPGTSGSYEQYF TGCGCCAGCAGTCCCGGGACTAGCGGTTCCTACGAGCAGTACTTC
. TRBJ2-7 TRBV27 TRBD2 CASSVLGGAGTYEQYF TGTGCCAGCAGTGTCCTCGGGGGGGCTGGGACCTACGAGCAGTACTTC
. TRBJ2-7 TRBV27 . CAVARGLGDYEQYF TGTGCCGTCGCCCGGGGACTGGGAGACTACGAGCAGTACTTC
. TRBJ2-7 TRBV6-5 TRBD2 CASHSPSGESYEQYF TGTGCCAGCCATTCCCCGAGCGGGGAATCCTACGAGCAGTACTTC
. TRBJ1-2 TRBV2 . CASSDWTTNYGYTF TGTGCCAGCAGTGACTGGACAACTAACTATGGCTACACCTTC
. TRBJ2-1 TRBV30 TRBD2 CAWSARGGHNEQFF TGTGCCTGGTCGGCACGGGGGGGGCACAATGAGCAGTTCTTC
. TRBJ2-2 TRBV4-2 TRBD2 CASSQETSGARGELFF TGTGCCAGCAGCCAAGAAACTAGCGGGGCCCGCGGGGAGCTGTTTTTT
. TRBJ1-2 TRBV11-2 TRBD1 CASSLGVGTGINYGYTF TGTGCCAGCAGCTTAGGGGTAGGGACAGGGATTAACTATGGCTACACCTTC
. TRBJ1-2 TRBV6-5 . CASSYSVRGLYGYTF TGTGCCAGCAGTTACTCGGTCAGGGGCCTCTATGGCTACACCTTC
. TRBJ2-7 TRBV28 TRBD1 CASSQGQGVNSYEQYF TGTGCCAGCAGCCAAGGACAGGGAGTGAACTCCTACGAGCAGTACTTC
. TRBJ2-3 TRBV30 . CAWSPTGSTDTQYF TGTGCCTGGAGTCCGACGGGTTCCACAGATACGCAGTATTTT